This T cell receptor beta chain emerged from a study of blood T cell repertoires in COVID-19. CDR1 SEHNR and CDR2 FQNEAQ come from the germline V gene (reference sequence). Trimming pared 2 bases from V and 5 bases from J, leaving 18 bases between. This CDR3 comprises 16 residues. Measured with immunoSEQ multiplex PCR; TCRdb has only the in-frame clones, and not every one. The sample consists of hundreds of thousands of clones, around 89% of them appearing once. This clone was found once. Either two negative PCRs, clearance, or symptom resolution qualified Cohort 3 donors as recovered. This rearrangement joins TRBV7-9 to TRBJ1-1; D remains unclear. The source of this sequence is a woman between 40 and 55 years old who had recovered from COVID-19. Sequenced input: PBMCs or T cells enriched from blood (not recorded which). The CDR3 loop reads CASSLSLRRFETEAFF. CDR3 sequence (DNA): TGTGCCAGCAGCTTATCTTTGAGGCGGTTCGAAACTGAAGCTTTCTTT.